Included here is one TCR beta chain sequence, with context. Germline V lookup: CDR1 SEHNR, CDR2 FQNEAQ (reference sequence). The V end lost 7 bases, the J end lost 5 bases, and 15 bases lay between the germline ends. There are 13 residues in the CDR3. Amplification yielded TCR beta CDR3 regions, with RNA transcripts as the source. The HTBI set primed first-round TCR CDR3 RT-PCR. Each CDR3 protein gets one entry after TCRdb re-called the multiplex PCR reads with MiXCR. The sample shows hundreds of thousands of distinct CDR3 sequences, 20% to 25% of them seen only once. The data belong to a study of T cells in Graves' hyperthyroidism and ophthalmopathy. At least 3 on the Clinical Activity Score was recorded for ophthalmopathy patients, who also had NOSPECS grade at least 4 and duration under 3 months. A patient was excluded if there was uncontrolled infection, other autoimmune disease, pregnancy or lactation.

The sequence came from a man aged 30 to 45 with Graves' ophthalmopathy. The chain joins TRBV7-9 to TRBJ2-7; D remains ambiguous. The source material was blood. CDR3 nucleotides: TGTGCCAGCAACCCTTCGGGTCTAGACGAGCAGTACTTC. Translated: CASNPSGLDEQYF.